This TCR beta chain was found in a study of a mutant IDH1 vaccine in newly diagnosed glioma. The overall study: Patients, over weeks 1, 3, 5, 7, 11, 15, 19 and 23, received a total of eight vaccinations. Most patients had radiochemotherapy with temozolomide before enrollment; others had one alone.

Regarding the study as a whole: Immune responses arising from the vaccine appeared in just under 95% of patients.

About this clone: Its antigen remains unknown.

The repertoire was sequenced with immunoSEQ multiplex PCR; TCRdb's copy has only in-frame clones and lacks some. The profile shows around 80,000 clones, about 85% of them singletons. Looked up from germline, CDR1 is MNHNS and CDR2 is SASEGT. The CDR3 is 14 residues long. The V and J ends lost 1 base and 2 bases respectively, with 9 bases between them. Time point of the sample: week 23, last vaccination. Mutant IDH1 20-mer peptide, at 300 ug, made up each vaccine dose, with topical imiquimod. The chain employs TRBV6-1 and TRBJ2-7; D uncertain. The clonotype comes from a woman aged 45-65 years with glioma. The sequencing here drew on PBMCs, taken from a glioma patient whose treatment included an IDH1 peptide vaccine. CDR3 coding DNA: TGTGCCAGCAGTGAAGTAGGACCCACCTACGAGCAGTACTTC. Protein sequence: CASSEVGPTYEQYF.